Each of the 20 T cell receptor beta chains below was sequenced from the same sample in a study of T cell repertoires in cytomegalovirus infection. In TCRdb, the reads were re-called with MiXCR into one record per CDR3 protein. The sample has 160,000 or so distinct CDR3 sequences; roughly 21% are singletons. What these receptors recognize is not known. The sequencing here drew on CD8+ T cells from cultured PBMCs, taken from culture after CMV antigen stimulation. These receptor sequences come from a human donor in good health (CMV status not recorded). Some clones in this sample may be carry-over from other donors' samples.

This clonotype was recorded only once. The CDR3 DNA reads TGCGCCAGCAGCGAAGGGGGATACGAGCAGTACTTC. The encoded protein is CASSEGGYEQYF. The chain joins TRBV10-2 to TRBJ2-7; D may be TRBD1 (6 bases). Germline loops: CDR1 WSHSY, CDR2 SAAADI. V was shortened by 6 bases and J by 4 bases, with 10 bases between the two germline ends. The CDR3 runs 12 residues.

The rearrangement links TRBV11-2 to TRBJ2-6; 9 nucleotides align to TRBD1. CDR3 size: 19 residues. V gave up 3 bases and J gave up 4 bases; unmatched junction bases: 13. Germline CDR1 is SGHAT and CDR2 is FQNNGV. The CDR3 loop is CASSLPRGTGSRGANVLTF. Written as DNA, the CDR3 is TGTGCCAGCAGCTTGCCCCGGGGGACAGGGTCACGAGGGGCCAACGTCCTGACTTTC.

The chain carries TRBV7-2 and TRBJ1-2, with D unresolved. The V gene lost 0 bases and the J gene lost 4 bases, with 18 bases spanning the gap. There are 17 residues in the CDR3. Germline V gene lookup returns CDR1 SGHTA and CDR2 FQGNSA. The CDR3 coding sequence is TGTGCCAGCAGCTTAGCGCTGGTGGGGAGTCCCAGCTATGGCTACACCTTC. Translation gives CASSLALVGSPSYGYTF.

In its sample, this clonotype was seen a few times. This sequence joins TRBV2 and TRBJ1-1; D might be TRBD1 (5 bases). The V end was cut by 7 bases, the J end by 1 base, with 16 bases between. From germline, CDR1 is SNHLY and CDR2 FYNNEI. This CDR3 comprises 15 residues. CDR3 residues: CASIPRGARNTEAFF. In DNA, the CDR3 is TGTGCCAGCATCCCACGTGGGGCGCGGAACACTGAAGCTTTCTTT.

This clonotype has just a few counts. The V and J genes are TRBV11-2 and TRBJ2-3, with no clear D. The CDR3 spans 15 residues. CDR1 and CDR2 (germline): SGHAT, FQNNGV. V lost 4 bases to trimming and J lost 2 bases, with 13 bases between them. Here the CDR3 DNA reads TGTGCCAGCAGCTCCCGAAGCCTCTACACAGATACGCAGTATTTT. It is translated as CASSSRSLYTDTQYF.

Many counts were recorded for this clonotype. The chain joins TRBV6-1 to TRBJ1-2, with 7 bases aligning to TRBD1. Germline V lookup: CDR1 MNHNS, CDR2 SASEGT. The CDR3 has 15 residues. The J segment lost 3 bases and the V segment lost 4 bases, leaving 8 bases of the junction unmatched. The CDR3: CASSARLGQHYGYTF. CDR3 in DNA: TGTGCCAGCAGTGCACGCCTGGGACAGCACTATGGCTACACCTTC.

This clonotype was seen only a few times. CDR3 amino acids: CASSLYGDQETQYF. In DNA form, the CDR3 reads TGTGCCAGCAGTTTATACGGCGACCAAGAGACCCAGTACTTC. The rearrangement uses TRBV12-3 or TRBV12-4 and TRBJ2-5; no definite D call. The CDR3 is made up of 14 amino acids. Trimming shortened V by 2 bases and J by 0 bases, and 7 bases separated the two germline ends.

This clonotype was detected only a few times. The chain employs TRBV7-3 and TRBJ1-1; no clear D gene. The CDR3 covers 13 residues. Per germline, CDR1 SGHTA and CDR2 FQGTGA. Trimming took 1 base from V and 1 from J, leaving 4 bases between them. CDR3 coding DNA: TGTGCCAGCAGCTTAAAGAAGAACACTGAAGCTTTCTTT. Residues: CASSLKKNTEAFF.

This clonotype was detected many times. The chain links TRBV5-6 to TRBJ1-1; D is ambiguous. Germline V gene lookup returns CDR1 SGHDT and CDR2 YYEEEE. Deletions cut 1 base from V and 0 bases from J, with 10 bases between. This CDR3 is 15 amino acids long. CDR3 amino acids: CASSLSAGLNTEAFF. CDR3 sequence (DNA): TGTGCCAGCAGCTTGAGCGCAGGCTTGAACACTGAAGCTTTCTTT.

This chain uses TRBV6-2 or TRBV6-3 with TRBJ2-3, with D possibly matching TRBD2 (6 bases). This CDR3 has 12 residues. Trimming took off 6 bases at V and 5 bases at J, with 9 bases between the two ends. Germline V gene lookup returns CDR1 MNHEY and CDR2 SVGEGT. CDR3: CASRDYRDTQYF. The CDR3 DNA reads TGTGCCAGCAGGGACTACAGAGATACGCAGTATTTT.

In this sample, this clonotype turned up a few times. The chain combines TRBV2 with TRBJ1-1; possibly TRBD1 for D (6 bases). This CDR3 contains 14 residues. Germline V gene lookup returns CDR1 SNHLY and CDR2 FYNNEI. The V end lost 7 bases, the J end lost 5 bases, and 17 bases lay between the germline ends. The CDR3 here is CASTKRGRKTEAFF. CDR3 nucleotides: TGTGCCAGCACCAAGAGGGGGAGAAAAACTGAAGCTTTCTTT. Full variable domain (rest looked up from reference TRBV2 and TRBJ1-1): EPEVTQTPSHQVTQMGQEVILRCVPISNHLYFYWYRQILGQKVEFLVSFYNNEISEKSEIFDDQFSVERPDGSNFTLKIRSTKLEDSAMYFCASTKRGRKTEAFFGQGTRLTVV.

This clonotype has more than one count but fewer than ten. The chain couples TRBV27 to TRBJ1-5, with D possibly matching TRBD1 (5 bases). The CDR3 has 13 amino acids. Trimming removed 5 bases from V and 8 bases from J, with 13 bases in between. Germline V gives CDR1 MNHEY, CDR2 SMNVEV (reference sequence). CDR3 protein: CASSTGYRKPQHF. The CDR3 nucleotides are TGTGCCAGCAGTACAGGCTACCGGAAGCCCCAGCATTTT.

Many counts were recorded for this clonotype. The rearrangement uses TRBV7-8 and TRBJ2-1; 7 bases align to TRBD1. The V gene end was trimmed by 7 bases and the J gene end by 9 bases; junction bases not matched to a gene: 12. The CDR3 totals 14 residues. Germline V gene data show CDR1 as SGHVS and CDR2 as FQNEAQ. CDR3 sequence (DNA): TGTGCCAGCACCTACGGGGAAGGGGGCCTTGAGCAGTTCTTC. Amino acid sequence: CASTYGEGGLEQFF.

This clonotype turned up a few times. The CDR3 reads CASKPTGTNTEAFF. CDR3 nucleotide sequence: TGTGCCAGCAAACCGACAGGGACGAACACTGAAGCTTTCTTT. The chain recombines TRBV7-9 with TRBJ1-1, with 7 bases lining up with TRBD1. Germline values: CDR1 SEHNR, CDR2 FQNEAQ (reference sequence). CDR3 size: 14 residues. Trimming took 7 bases from V and 1 from J; bases not matched to a gene: 6.

The V and J genes are TRBV20-1 and TRBJ1-1; TRBD1 agrees at 9 bases. CDR1 and CDR2 from the germline V gene are DFQATT and SNEGSKA (reference sequence). The V and J ends lost 3 bases and 5 bases, in that order; junction bases with no gene match: 13. The CDR3 runs to 16 residues. CDR3 bases: TGCAGTGCTAGCCCCCGATTTATGACAGGGGGGACTGAAGCTTTCTTT. This codes for CSASPRFMTGGTEAFF.

This clonotype was recorded a few times. The chain links TRBV27 to TRBJ1-2; D not resolved. The V end lost 2 bases, the J end lost 5 bases, and 9 bases lay between the germline ends. Germline lookup yields CDR1 MNHEY and CDR2 SMNVEV (reference sequence). The CDR3 spans 13 residues. CDR3: CASSLNLRYGYTF. CDR3 nucleotides: TGTGCCAGCAGTTTAAACCTTCGATATGGCTACACCTTC.

The rearrangement uses TRBV25-1 and TRBJ2-5; D is uncertain. V lost 3 bases to trimming and J lost 5 bases, with 7 bases between them. The CDR3 sequence is 12 residues long. CDR1 and CDR2 from the germline V gene are MGHDK and SYGVNS. The CDR3 region is CASSDISETQYF. The CDR3 nucleotides read TGTGCCAGCAGTGACATATCGGAGACCCAGTACTTC.

The chain is built from TRBV7-2 and TRBJ2-1; D not certain. Trimming stripped 0 bases from V and 0 bases from J, with 15 bases between. The germline gives CDR1 SGHTA, CDR2 FQGNSA. CDR3 length: 18 residues. The CDR3 loop is CASSLAFGGLSSYNEQFF. The CDR3 DNA reads as TGTGCCAGCAGCTTAGCCTTCGGCGGCCTGAGCTCCTACAATGAGCAGTTCTTC.

The chain joins TRBV29-1 to TRBJ2-1, with 13 nucleotides matching TRBD2. The CDR3 sequence is 16 residues long. Germline V gene sequence: CDR1 SQVTM, CDR2 ANQGSEA. V shed 4 bases, J shed 4 bases, and the junction held 7 bases outside the gene matches. As DNA, the CDR3 is TGCAGCGTTGCGGGACTAGCGGGGATGGGGTACAATGAGCAGTTCTTC. This sequence encodes CSVAGLAGMGYNEQFF.

The CDR3: CASSLRDRTFNEQFF. The CDR3 DNA is TGTGCCAGCAGCCTCCGGGACAGGACTTTCAATGAGCAGTTCTTC. This chain connects TRBV7-2 to TRBJ2-1; 8 bases align to TRBD1. V lost 5 bases, J lost 6 bases, and 9 bases stayed unmatched. This CDR3 contains 15 residues. CDR1 SGHTA and CDR2 FQGNSA come from the germline V gene.